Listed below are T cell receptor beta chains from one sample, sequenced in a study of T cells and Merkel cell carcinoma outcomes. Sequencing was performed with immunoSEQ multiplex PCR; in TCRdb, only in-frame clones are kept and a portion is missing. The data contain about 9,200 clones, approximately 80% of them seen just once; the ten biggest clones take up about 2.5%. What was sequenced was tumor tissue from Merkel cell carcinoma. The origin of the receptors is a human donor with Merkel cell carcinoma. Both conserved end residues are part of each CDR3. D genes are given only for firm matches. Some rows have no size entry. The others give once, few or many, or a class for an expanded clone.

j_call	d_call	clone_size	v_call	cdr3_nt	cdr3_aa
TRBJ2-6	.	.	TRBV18	TGTGCCAGCTCATTGACGGACGCCAACGTCCTGACTTTC	CASSLTDANVLTF
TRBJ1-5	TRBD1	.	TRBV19	TGTGCCAGTAGTATAGCAGGGGGCCTGGGCAATCAGCCCCAGCATTTT	CASSIAGGLGNQPQHF
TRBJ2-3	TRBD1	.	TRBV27	TGTGCCAGCGGCAGGGGGCGCACAGATACGCAGTATTTT	CASGRGRTDTQYF
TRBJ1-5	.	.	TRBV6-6	TGTGCCAGCAGTTCAGGGGTCGATCAGCCCCAGCATTTT	CASSSGVDQPQHF
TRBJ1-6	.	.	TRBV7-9	TGTGCCAGCAGCTTAGATCTGGAATCACCACCCCTCCACTTT	CASSLDLESPPLHF
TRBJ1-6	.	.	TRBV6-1	TGTGCCACCGATTCACCCCTCCACTTT	CATDSPLHF
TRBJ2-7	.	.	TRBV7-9	TGTGCCAGCAGCTTAGACCCGTCCTACGAGCAGTACTTC	CASSLDPSYEQYF
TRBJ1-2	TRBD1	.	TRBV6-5	TGTGCCAGCAGTTACCCCGGACAGGCGGGCTACACCTTC	CASSYPGQAGYTF
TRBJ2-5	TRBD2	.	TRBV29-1	TGCAGCGTTGAAGATCTAGTAGCGGGGGAGACCCAGTACTTC	CSVEDLVAGETQYF
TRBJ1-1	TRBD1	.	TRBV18	TGTGCCAGCTCGTGGGGACAGGGGCTAATCACTGAAGCTTTCTTT	CASSWGQGLITEAFF
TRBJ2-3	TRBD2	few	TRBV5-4	TGTGCCAGCAGTGGGGGGGGAAGGTTGGCAGATACGCAGTATTTT	CASSGGGRLADTQYF
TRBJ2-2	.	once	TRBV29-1	TGCAGCGTTACGGGTGGGGGCAAAACCGGGGAGCTGTTTTTT	CSVTGGGKTGELFF
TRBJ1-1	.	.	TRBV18	TGTGCCAGCTCATCCCGGGGGGACACTGAAGCTTTCTTT	CASSSRGDTEAFF
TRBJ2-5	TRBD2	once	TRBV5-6	TGTGCCAGCAGCTTAGGGACTAGCGGGGTGAAGACCCAGTACTTC	CASSLGTSGVKTQYF
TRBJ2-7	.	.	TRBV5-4	TGTGCCAGCAGCAGGGACTCCACGGGGTACTCGGTCGAGCAGTACTTC	CASSRDSTGYSVEQYF
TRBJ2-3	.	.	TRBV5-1	TGCGCCAGCAGCTCGCGTGCACGAGATACGCAGTATTTT	CASSSRARDTQYF
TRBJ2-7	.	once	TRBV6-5	TGTGCCAGCAGTTTCGGAGTTGAGCAGTACTTC	CASSFGVEQYF
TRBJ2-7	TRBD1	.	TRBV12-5	TGTGCTAGTGCCCTGACAGGGGCCTACGAGCAGTACTTC	CASALTGAYEQYF
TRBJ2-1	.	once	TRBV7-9	TGTGCCAGCAGCCCCCCGAGTATGATGGGTGAGCAGTTCTTC	CASSPPSMMGEQFF
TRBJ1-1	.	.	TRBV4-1	TGCGCCAGCAGCGGGACAGAAGCTTTCTTT	CASSGTEAFF
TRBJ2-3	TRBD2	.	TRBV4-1	TGCGCCAGCAGCCAGGGACTAGTTACAACAGATACGCAGTATTTT	CASSQGLVTTDTQYF
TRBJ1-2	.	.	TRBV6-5	TGTGCCAGCAGATCCCCCGGGACACTCCCCTACACCTTC	CASRSPGTLPYTF
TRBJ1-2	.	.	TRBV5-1	TGCGCCAGCAGCCGGGGGGAAAACTATGGCTACACCTTC	CASSRGENYGYTF
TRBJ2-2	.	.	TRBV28	TGTGCCAGCAATACTGGAGGAAGGGAGCTGTTTTTT	CASNTGGRELFF
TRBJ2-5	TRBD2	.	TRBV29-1	TGCAGCGTTTCGGAGCGGGGGGTAAAAGAGACCCAGTACTTC	CSVSERGVKETQYF
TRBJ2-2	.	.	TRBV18	TGTGCCAGCTCCCGTGACTCCTCGAACACCGGGGAGCTGTTTTTT	CASSRDSSNTGELFF
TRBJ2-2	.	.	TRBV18	TGTGCCAGCTCAAAAGAAATTGGGGAGCTGTTTTTT	CASSKEIGELFF
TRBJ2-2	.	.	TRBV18	TGTGCCAGCGCATGGACACAGAACACCGGGGAGCTGTTTTTT	CASAWTQNTGELFF
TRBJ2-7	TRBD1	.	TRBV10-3	TGTGCCATCAGTGGGACAGGAAGCTCCTACGAGCAGTACTTC	CAISGTGSSYEQYF
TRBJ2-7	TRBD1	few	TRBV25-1	TGTGCCAGCAGCAAGGGGACCGGGACAGTATCCTTC	CASSKGTGTVSF
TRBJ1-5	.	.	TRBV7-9	TGTGCCAGCAGCTCCGCCGGGGGGAACCAGCATTTT	CASSSAGGNQHF
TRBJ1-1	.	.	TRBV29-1	TGCAGCGTGGCCAGGGAAACGAACACTGAAGCTTTCTTT	CSVARETNTEAFF
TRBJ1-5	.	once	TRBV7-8	TGTGCCAGCAGCTTAGGCAGACCTAATCAGCCCCAGCATTTT	CASSLGRPNQPQHF